Shown below are 5 T cell receptor beta chains from a single sample sequenced in a study of regulatory T cells in long-lasting Graves disease. Documented time point: persistent/refractory GD, antithyroid drugs over 5 years with positive TRAb. With RNA extracted from PBMCs as input, the TCR library was made. Building of the TCR beta libraries involved iRepertoire HTBI primers and Arm-PCR of CDR3 regions. TCRdb reanalysed the multiplex PCR reads using MiXCR and keeps one entry per CDR3 protein. Of 350,000 to 500,000 distinct CDR3 sequences detected, 21% appear once; the ten largest clones hold roughly an eighth. The sample was peripheral blood mononuclear cells (PBMCs), taken when the disease was refractory, from a patient treated with antithyroid drugs. These receptors all come from a female donor with Graves disease.

The chain joins TRBV4-1 to TRBJ1-2; D perhaps matches TRBD1 (5 bases). This CDR3 comprises 13 residues. Trimming took off 0 bases at V and 6 bases at J, with 8 bases between the two ends. Germline V gives CDR1 MGHRA, CDR2 YSYEKL. The CDR3 region is CASSQDRADGYTF. The CDR3 DNA sequence: TGCGCCAGCAGCCAAGACAGGGCAGATGGCTACACCTTC.

This clonotype was observed a few times. This chain connects TRBV20-1 to TRBJ1-5; D not resolved. Germline CDR1 reads DFQATT; CDR2 reads SNEGSKA (reference sequence). The germline V and J ends were trimmed by 2 bases and 6 bases, with 20 bases remaining between them. There are 16 residues in the CDR3. CDR3 sequence: CSARRRRGGGPQPQHF. CDR3 coding DNA: TGCAGTGCTAGACGTCGTCGAGGAGGCGGCCCTCAGCCCCAGCATTTT.

This clonotype was counted ten times or more. V usage is TRBV13 and J usage is TRBJ2-5, with 7 bases lining up with TRBD2. The V gene end was trimmed by 3 bases and the J gene end by 5 bases; junction bases not matched to a gene: 9. Germline V CDR1 and CDR2: PRHDT, FYEKMQ (reference sequence). The CDR3 has 15 residues. CDR3 loop: CASSFLTGAGETQYF. CDR3 in DNA: TGTGCCAGCAGCTTCCTGACGGGAGCGGGGGAGACCCAGTACTTC.

Worth noting for this clonotype: This sequence may be a read error, since a much larger clone differs from it by one base. J is TRBJ2-5 and V is TRBV10-3; perhaps TRBD2 as D (7 bases). The CDR3 consists of 14 residues. V was cut by 10 bases and J by 7 bases, with 22 bases left in between. Germline values: CDR1 ENHRY, CDR2 SYGVKD. CDR3 coding DNA: TGTGCCAGTTCTTACGGGGGCGGGGGAGGGACCCAGTACTTC. Its protein is CASSYGGGGGTQYF.

This clonotype appeared a few times. V and J are TRBV7-9 and TRBJ2-2; 8 nucleotides line up with TRBD1. The CDR3 has 15 amino acids. Germline loops: CDR1 SEHNR, CDR2 FQNEAQ (reference sequence). V lost 5 bases, J lost 7 bases, and 9 bases stayed unmatched. CDR3 in amino acids: CASSLRTGSSGELFF. The CDR3 DNA follows: TGTGCCAGCAGCCTACGGACAGGGAGCAGCGGGGAGCTGTTTTTT.